This T cell receptor (beta chain) originates from a study of blood T cell repertoires in COVID-19. V lost 5 bases to trimming and J lost 0 bases, with 11 bases between them. The V gene's germline CDR1 is KGHSH and CDR2 LQKENI. CDR3 size: 16 residues. Some clones are missing from TCRdb's copy, which holds only in-frame ones; the method was immunoSEQ multiplex PCR. The sample consists of 85,000 to 100,000 clones, 70% to 90% of them appearing once. Sequenced material: peripheral blood. The chain recombines TRBV18 with TRBJ1-6; D gene ambiguous. The receptor's source is a woman aged 60-75 years with COVID-19, enrolled during active disease. CDR3: CASSTTRSSYNSPLHF. CDR3 sequence (DNA): TGTGCCAGCTCAACAACAAGGAGCTCCTATAATTCACCCCTCCACTTT.